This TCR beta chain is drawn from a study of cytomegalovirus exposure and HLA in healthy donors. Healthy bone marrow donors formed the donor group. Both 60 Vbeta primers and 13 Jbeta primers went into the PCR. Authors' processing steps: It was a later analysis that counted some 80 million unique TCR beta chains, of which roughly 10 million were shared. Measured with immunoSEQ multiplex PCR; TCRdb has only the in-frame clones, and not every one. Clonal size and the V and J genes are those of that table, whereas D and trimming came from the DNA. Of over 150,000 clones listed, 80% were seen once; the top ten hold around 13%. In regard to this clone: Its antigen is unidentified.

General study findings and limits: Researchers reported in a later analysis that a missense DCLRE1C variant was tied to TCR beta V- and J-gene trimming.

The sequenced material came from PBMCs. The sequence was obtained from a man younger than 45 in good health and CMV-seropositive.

CDR3 sequence reads: CASSPPPGNEQFF. CDR3 in DNA: TGTGCCAGCAGTCCCCCCCCGGGGAATGAGCAGTTCTTC. The V call is TRBV28, the J call TRBJ2-1; possible D gene TRBD2, 5 bases. V was trimmed by 5 bases and J by 7 bases, leaving 12 bases between them. This CDR3 comprises 13 residues. Germline V gene data show CDR1 as MDHEN and CDR2 as SYDVKM.